Shown below are 28 T cell receptor beta chains from a single sample sequenced in a study of blood T cell repertoires in COVID-19 (dated by TCRdb to the early 2020s). Library preparation employed the immunoSEQ multiplex PCR assay. Held by TCRdb, this immuneACCESS table contains in-frame sequences only and omits some clones. Under half of the omission traces to an unresolved V gene where checked; the cause of the rest is unknown. The sample table lists approximately 250,000 clones, approximately 84% of them with a count of one. The leading ten clones occupy approximately 9% of the sample. Material: peripheral blood. Receptors originate from a human donor in a cohort sampled during active COVID-19.

The rearrangement links TRBV9 to TRBJ2-1; 7 bases are shared with TRBD1. This CDR3 region has 16 residues. Germline CDR1 is SGDLS and CDR2 is YYNGEE. The ends lost 2 bases at V and 9 bases at J; junction bases unmatched: 14. For the CDR3, the DNA is TGTGCCAGCAGCGTCACTCACCCGGGACAGTACGGTGAGCAGTTCTTC. Protein: CASSVTHPGQYGEQFF.

The chain joins TRBV7-6 to TRBJ2-7; 7 nucleotides line up with TRBD2. CDR3 length equals 16 residues. CDR1 SGHVS and CDR2 FNYEAQ come from the germline V gene. The junction had 10 bases not matched to a gene; V was cut back by 3 bases and J by 2 bases. DNA of the CDR3: TGTGCCAGCAGCTTGGAGTTAAGCGGGACGACCTACGAGCAGTACTTC. Amino acids: CASSLELSGTTYEQYF.

In DNA form, the CDR3 reads TGTGCCAGCAGCTTGGGGAGAGATTGGGAAAAACTGTTTTTT. Translating gives CASSLGRDWEKLFF. This chain uses TRBV5-5 with TRBJ1-4, with unresolved D. V gave up 0 bases and J gave up 8 bases, with 11 bases separating them. The CDR3 spans 14 residues. Per germline, CDR1 SGHKS and CDR2 YYEKEE (reference sequence).

The J gene is TRBJ1-5, the V gene TRBV29-1; D is perhaps TRBD1 (6 bases). Germline V lookup: CDR1 SQVTM, CDR2 ANQGSEA. There are 13 residues in the CDR3. V lost 6 bases to trimming and J lost 5 bases, with 14 bases between them. In DNA, the CDR3 is TGCAGCGTCGTAGACAGGACCGATCAGCCCCAGCATTTT. It codes for CSVVDRTDQPQHF.

This clone showed up just once. The rearrangement joins TRBV5-1 to TRBJ2-7; 10 bases are a match to TRBD2. This CDR3 has 15 residues. Germline V gives CDR1 SGHRS, CDR2 YFSETQ. V shed 5 bases, J shed 6 bases, and the junction held 11 bases outside the gene matches. The CDR3 sequence: CASRPSAGGPFEQYF. CDR3 nucleotide sequence: TGCGCCAGCAGACCGTCAGCGGGGGGGCCTTTCGAGCAGTACTTC. The full variable domain, rest sourced from reference TRBV5-1 and TRBJ2-7, is KAGVTQTPRYLIKTRGQQVTLSCSPISGHRSVSWYQQTPGQGLQFLFEYFSETQRNKGNFPGRFSGRQFSNSRSEMNVSTLELGDSALYLCASRPSAGGPFEQYFGPGTRLTVT.

The chain is built from TRBV7-9 and TRBJ1-4; TRBD1 is a possible D gene (6 bases). The CDR3 covers 13 residues. Germline V gene sequence: CDR1 SEHNR, CDR2 FQNEAQ (reference sequence). Between the trimmed V and J ends, which lost 3 bases and 7 bases, there was a span of 9 bases. This chain's CDR3 is CASSFSRGEKLFF. In DNA form, the CDR3 reads TGTGCCAGCAGCTTCTCCAGGGGTGAAAAACTGTTTTTT.

The chain couples TRBV5-6 to TRBJ1-2, with TRBD1 identical over 7 bases. V gave up 0 bases and J gave up 5 bases; unmatched junction bases: 4. In germline, CDR1 is SGHDT, CDR2 YYEEEE. This CDR3 contains 14 residues. CDR3 DNA: TGTGCCAGCAGCTTGGCGTCAGGGGGGTATGGCTACACCTTC. It encodes CASSLASGGYGYTF.

The chain combines TRBV21-1 with TRBJ2-7; the D call in the table, TRBD2, was not verified against the DNA. TRBV21-1 is marked as a pseudogene. The CDR3 has 17 amino acids. The CDR3 DNA is TGTGCCAGCAGCGAAGAGACTAGGGTGGGAAGCTCCTACGAGCAGTACTTC. Residues: CASSEETRVGSSYEQYF.

The chain carries TRBV11-1 and TRBJ1-2; 8 bases match TRBD1. Unmatched junction bases numbered 5, after V lost 3 bases and J lost 2 bases. Per germline, CDR1 SGHAT and CDR2 FQDESV (reference sequence). There are 15 residues in the CDR3. The CDR3 region has the DNA TGTGCCAGCAGCTTTGCCGGACAGGGCAACTATGGCTACACCTTC. This sequence encodes CASSFAGQGNYGYTF.

The chain employs TRBV7-3 and TRBJ2-2; possible D gene TRBD2, 7 bases. The CDR3 loop spans 15 amino acids. CDR1 and CDR2 from the germline V gene are SGHTA and FQGTGA. V lost 5 bases to trimming and J lost 6 bases, with 16 bases between them. CDR3 residues: CASSIDGGPAGELFF. CDR3 coding DNA: TGTGCCAGCAGCATTGACGGGGGGCCAGCCGGGGAGCTGTTTTTT.

The chain recombines TRBV5-1 with TRBJ2-3; the D gene is possibly TRBD2 (5 bases). Deletions cut 5 bases from V and 3 bases from J, with 16 bases between. The CDR3 has 15 residues. Germline V gene lookup returns CDR1 SGHRS and CDR2 YFSETQ. CDR3 protein: CASRVEGRDTDTQYF. DNA of the CDR3: TGCGCCAGCAGAGTCGAGGGTCGGGATACAGATACGCAGTATTTT.

On this clone itself: The junction departs from the called germline gene at one end, perhaps through a read error. This chain uses TRBV7-7 with TRBJ2-1; tentatively, D is TRBD1 (6 bases). CDR3 length equals 15 residues. Germline V lookup: CDR1 SSHAT, CDR2 FNYEAQ (reference sequence). CDR3 region: CASSLVAAGANEQFF. The CDR3 DNA sequence: TGTGCTAGCAGCTTAGTTGCGGCAGGGGCCAATGAGCAGTTCTTC.

This chain joins TRBV7-2 and TRBJ2-7, with TRBD2 matching over 9 bases. Germline V gene lookup returns CDR1 SGHTA and CDR2 FQGNSA. The CDR3 length is 15 residues. The V gene end was trimmed by 2 bases and the J gene end by 6 bases; junction bases not matched to a gene: 8. Here the CDR3 DNA reads TGTGCCAGCAGCTTACAGGGGCGGGGGGGCCTCGAGCAGTACTTC. This codes for CASSLQGRGGLEQYF.

The chain recombines TRBV5-1 with TRBJ2-6, with unresolved D. CDR3 size: 16 residues. The germline V gene encodes CDR1 SGHRS and CDR2 YFSETQ. Between the trimmed V and J ends, which lost 5 bases and 0 bases, there was a span of 12 bases. CDR3 amino acids: CASSWAPDSGANVLTF. In DNA form, the CDR3 reads TGCGCCAGCAGTTGGGCCCCCGACTCTGGGGCCAACGTCCTGACTTTC.

The chain has TRBV4-2 and TRBJ2-2; TRBD2 aligns across 8 bases. The V gene's germline CDR1 is LGHNA and CDR2 YNFKEQ. This CDR3 is 15 amino acids long. J was trimmed by 6 bases and V by 0 bases; bases with no gene match: 3. The CDR3 DNA is TGTGCCAGCAGCCAAGATTCGGGGGGGCCCGGGGAGCTGTTTTTT. It codes for CASSQDSGGPGELFF.

This sequence joins TRBV27 and TRBJ1-4; D unclear. The CDR3 is 13 residues long. V lost 9 bases to trimming and J lost 4 bases, with 12 bases between them. Germline V gives CDR1 MNHEY, CDR2 SMNVEV (reference sequence). CDR3 sequence reads: CASSRKYNEKLFF. Here the CDR3 DNA reads TGTGCCAGTTCCAGGAAATATAATGAAAAACTGTTTTTT.

The genes are TRBV18 and TRBJ1-6; TRBD1 is a possible D gene (6 bases). The CDR3 consists of 15 residues. The V and J ends lost 1 base and 7 bases respectively, with 11 bases between them. Germline V gene sequence: CDR1 KGHSH, CDR2 LQKENI. CDR3 protein: CASSPLQGLNSPLHF. For the CDR3, the DNA is TGTGCCAGCTCACCACTTCAGGGGTTAAATTCACCCCTCCACTTT.

V usage is TRBV9 and J usage is TRBJ2-1; TRBD2 matches at 15 bases. The germline gives CDR1 SGDLS, CDR2 YYNGEE. The CDR3 length is 19 residues. Germline trimming cut 1 base from V and 7 bases from J; bases unmatched to any gene: 12. The CDR3 region is CASSVRGLAGGGMQNEQFF. The CDR3 nucleotides read TGTGCCAGCAGCGTAAGGGGACTAGCGGGAGGAGGCATGCAAAATGAGCAGTTCTTC.

The chain recombines TRBV24-1 with TRBJ2-1; 7 bases are a match to TRBD1. The CDR3 runs 16 residues. Germline-derived CDR1 and CDR2 are KGHDR and SFDVKD. V was pared by 4 bases and J by 1 base, with 6 bases of the junction left unmatched. The CDR3 loop reads CATSDLTGTSYNEQFF. The DNA for the CDR3 is TGTGCCACCAGTGACCTGACAGGGACGTCCTACAATGAGCAGTTCTTC.

The CDR3 protein is CASSLERGNIQYF. CDR3 bases: TGTGCCAGCAGCTTAGAAAGGGGAAACATTCAGTACTTC. The rearrangement links TRBV7-2 to TRBJ2-4, with D possibly TRBD1 on 5 matching bases. Germline lookup yields CDR1 SGHTA and CDR2 FQGNSA. Trimming cost V 1 base and J 6 bases, with 7 bases left between them. The CDR3 has 13 residues.

The chain links TRBV9 to TRBJ1-5, with D possibly being TRBD1 (6 bases). Germline lookup yields CDR1 SGDLS and CDR2 YYNGEE. V lost 0 bases and J 4 bases, leaving 8 bases between the germline ends. The CDR3 contains 14 residues. CDR3: CASSVVGANQPQHF. CDR3 sequence (DNA): TGTGCCAGCAGCGTAGTGGGGGCTAATCAGCCCCAGCATTTT. The full variable domain, in which reference TRBV9 and TRBJ1-5 provide the parts outside the CDR3, is DSGVTQTPKHLITATGQRVTLRCSPRSGDLSVYWYQQSLDQGLQFLIQYYNGEERAKGNILERFSAQQFPDLHSELNLSSLELGDSALYFCASSVVGANQPQHFGDGTRLSIL.

This chain links TRBV5-1 with TRBJ2-3; 10 bases agree with TRBD2. Germline V lookup: CDR1 SGHRS, CDR2 YFSETQ. There are 17 residues in the CDR3. V dropped 2 bases and J dropped 4; count of bases not matched to a gene: 10. The CDR3 is CASSFGQSGRAPDTQYF. CDR3 DNA: TGCGCCAGCAGCTTTGGGCAGAGCGGGAGGGCCCCAGATACGCAGTATTTT.

This chain uses TRBV19 with TRBJ2-6; perhaps TRBD2 as D (6 bases). This CDR3 spans 18 amino acids. V lost 0 bases to trimming and J lost 0 bases, with 12 bases between them. Germline V gives CDR1 LNHDA, CDR2 SQIVND (reference sequence). The CDR3 DNA follows: TGTGCCAGTAGTATAGATCTCGGGGGAAGCTCTGGGGCCAACGTCCTGACTTTC. It encodes CASSIDLGGSSGANVLTF.

CDR3 sequence reads: CASSLGQGGSEQYF. CDR3 bases: TGCGCCAGCAGCCTAGGACAGGGGGGGAGCGAGCAGTACTTC. The rearrangement links TRBV5-1 to TRBJ2-7, with 10 bases matching TRBD1. The germline V gene encodes CDR1 SGHRS and CDR2 YFSETQ. J lost 6 bases, V lost 4 bases, and 7 bases had no gene match. The CDR3 has 14 amino acids.

The chain employs TRBV11-2 and TRBJ1-2, with TRBD1 matching 9 bases. CDR1 and CDR2 from the germline V gene are SGHAT and FQNNGV. The CDR3 is made up of 14 amino acids. The trim removed 4 bases at V and 8 bases at J, leaving 8 bases unmatched. CDR3 sequence (DNA): TGTGCCAGCAGCTCGAACACAGGGGGCGTCGGCTACACCTTC. Protein: CASSSNTGGVGYTF.

This chain uses TRBV7-9 with TRBJ2-7; D is perhaps TRBD1 (6 bases). Trimming cost V 8 bases and J 5 bases, with 7 bases left between them. The germline gives CDR1 SEHNR, CDR2 FQNEAQ (reference sequence). CDR3 size: 10 residues. CDR3 in amino acids: CASGGNEQYF. For the CDR3, the DNA is TGTGCCAGCGGGGGCAACGAGCAGTACTTC.

The J gene is TRBJ2-3, the V gene TRBV9, with D hard to call. Germline CDR1 and CDR2: SGDLS and YYNGEE. This CDR3 has 15 amino acids. V lost 2 bases and J 1 base, leaving 11 bases between the germline ends. The CDR3: CASSVSPLGTDTQYF. CDR3 in DNA: TGTGCCAGCAGCGTCTCCCCCCTAGGCACAGATACGCAGTATTTT.

The chain joins TRBV2 to TRBJ1-5; TRBD1 matches 8 bases. Germline CDR1 is SNHLY and CDR2 is FYNNEI. After removal of 5 bases from V and 1 base from J, the junction contained 10 bases not matched to a gene. The length of the CDR3 is 17 residues. CDR3 protein: CASSTDRGGRSNQPQHF. Here the CDR3 DNA reads TGTGCCAGCAGTACAGACAGGGGAGGTCGGAGCAATCAGCCCCAGCATTTT.